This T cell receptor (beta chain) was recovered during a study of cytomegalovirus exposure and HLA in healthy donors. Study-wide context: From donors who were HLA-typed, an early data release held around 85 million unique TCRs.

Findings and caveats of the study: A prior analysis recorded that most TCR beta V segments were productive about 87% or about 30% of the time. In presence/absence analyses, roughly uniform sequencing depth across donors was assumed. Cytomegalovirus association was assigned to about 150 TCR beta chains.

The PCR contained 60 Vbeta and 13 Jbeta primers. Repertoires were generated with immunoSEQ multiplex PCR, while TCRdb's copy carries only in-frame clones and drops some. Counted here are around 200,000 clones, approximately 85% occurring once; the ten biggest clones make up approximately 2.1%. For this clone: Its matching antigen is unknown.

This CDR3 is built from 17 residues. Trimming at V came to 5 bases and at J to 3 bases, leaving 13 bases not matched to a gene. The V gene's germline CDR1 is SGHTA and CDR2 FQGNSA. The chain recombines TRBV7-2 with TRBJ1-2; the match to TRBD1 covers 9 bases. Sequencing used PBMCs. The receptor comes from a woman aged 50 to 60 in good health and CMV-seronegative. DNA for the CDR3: TGTGCCAGCAGCGCGCGCACAGGGGGCAGTTTGGACTATGGCTACACCTTC. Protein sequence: CASSARTGGSLDYGYTF.